One T cell receptor beta chain is described in this entry. The antigen remains undetermined. An end of the junction does not agree with germline; a read error may underlie this. The V gene's germline CDR1 is MNHEY and CDR2 SMNVEV (reference sequence). The CDR3 has 15 amino acids. TCRdb keeps only in-frame clones here, not all; method: immunoSEQ multiplex PCR. This sample carries a few hundred thousand clones, approximately 90% of them seen once, and the ten largest clones take 0.84%. This record comes from a study of cytomegalovirus exposure and HLA in healthy donors. Study-wide results and limits: Both high specificity and high sensitivity reportedly marked the classifier's diagnosis of cytomegalovirus status.

This TCR was sampled from a woman between 18 and 29 years old in good health and CMV-seronegative. The sample was PBMCs. The chain employs TRBV27 and TRBJ2-4, with a tentative D call TRBD1 (6 bases). CDR3 sequence (DNA): TGTGCCAGAGACAGGCTTGATCCTTACAAAAACATCCAGTACTTC. Its translation: CARDRLDPYKNIQYF.